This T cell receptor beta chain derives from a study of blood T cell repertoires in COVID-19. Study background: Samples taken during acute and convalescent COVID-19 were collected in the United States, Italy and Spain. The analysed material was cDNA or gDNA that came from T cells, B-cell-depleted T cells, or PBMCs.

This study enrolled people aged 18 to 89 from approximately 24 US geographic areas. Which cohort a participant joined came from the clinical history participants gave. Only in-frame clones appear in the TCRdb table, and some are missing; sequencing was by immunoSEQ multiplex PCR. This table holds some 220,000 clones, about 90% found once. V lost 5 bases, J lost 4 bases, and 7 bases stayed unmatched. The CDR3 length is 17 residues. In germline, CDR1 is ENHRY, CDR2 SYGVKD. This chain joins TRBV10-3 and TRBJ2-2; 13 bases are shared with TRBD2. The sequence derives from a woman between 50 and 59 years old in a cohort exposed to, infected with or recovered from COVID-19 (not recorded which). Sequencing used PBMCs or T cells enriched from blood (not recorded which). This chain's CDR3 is CAISRLAGGPGTGELFF. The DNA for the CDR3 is TGTGCCATCAGTCGACTAGCGGGGGGCCCTGGCACCGGGGAGCTGTTTTTT.